Only a few counts were recorded for the clone carrying this T cell receptor beta chain. Antigen specificity is unknown. The source of the sample is a study of T cells after yellow fever vaccination. About the research overall: SMART-Seq v4 Ultra Low Input prepared the low-cell-number fractions. General study findings and limits: Most clones from primary vaccination were detected again post-booster (almost 98% CD4, roughly 91% CD8).

This CDR3 has 16 residues. The V gene's germline CDR1 is SGHNT and CDR2 YYREEE (reference sequence). V was clipped by 3 bases and J by 5 bases; unmatched bases: 10. It was through 5'RACE template switching that TCR cDNA was made, with a universal primer site and UMIs added. Each CDR3 protein is one row after TCRdb ran MiXCR on the 5' RACE reads. In the table there are about 320,000 distinct CDR3 sequences, about 4.5% of which are singletons. The TCR sequence derives from a man younger than 35 who received the YFV17D yellow fever vaccine. The rearrangement links TRBV5-4 to TRBJ2-2; TRBD1 aligns across 7 bases. Sample: PBMCs, taken 15 days after the yellow fever booster vaccination. CDR3 loop: CASSYPGTAETGELFF. CDR3 nucleotides: TGTGCCAGCAGCTACCCCGGGACAGCCGAAACCGGGGAGCTGTTTTTT.